These 25 T cell receptor beta chains were all obtained from the same sample, sequenced in a study of blood T cell repertoires in COVID-19. Method: immunoSEQ multiplex PCR; TCRdb's copy keeps in-frame clones and lacks some. The sample records roughly 330,000 clones, over 75% being singletons. Sequencing was carried out using PBMCs or T cells enriched from blood (not recorded which). The receptors were sampled from a man aged 25-40 years who had recovered from COVID-19.

The chain recombines TRBV30 with TRBJ1-5, with TRBD1 as a possible D gene (5 bases). The CDR3 length is 14 residues. Trimming stripped 2 bases from V and 3 bases from J, with 11 bases between. Germline CDR1 is GTSNPN and CDR2 is SVGIG (reference sequence). The CDR3 sequence is CAWSRTGYNQPQHF. CDR3 coding DNA: TGTGCCTGGAGTCGAACAGGCTACAATCAGCCCCAGCATTTT.

The gene calls are TRBV15 and TRBJ2-2, with 11 bases lining up with TRBD1. Trimming at V came to 3 bases and at J to 7 bases, leaving 4 bases not matched to a gene. The CDR3 runs 15 residues. Germline V gene data show CDR1 as LNHNV and CDR2 as YYDKDF (reference sequence). CDR3 region: CATSRDRGQGGELFF. The CDR3 region has the DNA TGTGCCACCAGCAGGGACAGGGGGCAAGGCGGGGAGCTGTTTTTT.

J is TRBJ1-6 and V is TRBV4-1; D is undetermined. Germline CDR1 and CDR2: MGHRA and YSYEKL. V was trimmed by 0 bases and J by 8 bases, leaving 8 bases between them. The CDR3 consists of 14 residues. The CDR3 region has the DNA TGCGCCAGCAGCCAAGATCGTTTGTATTCACCCCTCCACTTT. It encodes CASSQDRLYSPLHF.

This chain connects TRBV30 to TRBJ1-2; TRBD1 matches at 9 bases. The V and J ends lost 2 bases and 1 base, in that order; junction bases with no gene match: 11. From germline, CDR1 is GTSNPN and CDR2 SVGIG (reference sequence). The CDR3 is made up of 17 amino acids. CDR3 loop: CAWSTTPGTGLNYGYTF. CDR3 sequence (DNA): TGTGCCTGGAGTACAACTCCCGGGACAGGGCTTAACTATGGCTACACCTTC.

The chain uses TRBV6-1 and TRBJ1-5; no reliable D call. V was cut by 0 bases and J by 5 bases, with 14 bases left in between. The germline gives CDR1 MNHNS, CDR2 SASEGT. The CDR3 has 16 residues. For the CDR3, the DNA is TGTGCCAGCAGTGAAGCGCATATCGGGAGTCATCAGCCCCAGCATTTT. Translation: CASSEAHIGSHQPQHF.

The CDR3 loop reads CASSHLAGASNNQETQYF. In nucleotides, the CDR3 is TGCGCCAGCAGCCATTTAGCGGGGGCCTCCAATAACCAAGAGACCCAGTACTTC. The chain employs TRBV4-1 and TRBJ2-5; 9 bases fit TRBD2. CDR1 and CDR2 (germline): MGHRA, YSYEKL. CDR3 length: 18 amino acids. With 3 bases clipped from V and 0 bases from J, the junction kept 11 bases outside the gene matches.

V is TRBV7-9 and J is TRBJ1-2; 10 bases agree with TRBD1. V lost 2 bases and J lost 0; bases outside the gene matches: 6. CDR1 is SEHNR and CDR2 is FQNEAQ in the germline V gene (reference sequence). The CDR3 has 17 amino acids. The CDR3 region has the DNA TGTGCCAGCAGCTTACGTTCGGACAGGGGGTCTAACTATGGCTACACCTTC. Encoded protein: CASSLRSDRGSNYGYTF.

The chain employs TRBV6-5 and TRBJ1-4; no clear D. CDR1 and CDR2 from the germline V gene are MNHEY and SVGAGI. The CDR3 extends over 14 amino acids. V was pared by 2 bases and J by 1 base, with 5 bases between. CDR3 nucleotide sequence: TGTGCCAGCAGTTACGCGGAAACTAATGAAAAACTGTTTTTT. Protein product: CASSYAETNEKLFF.

This rearrangement joins TRBV5-4 to TRBJ1-4; D gene ambiguous. CDR1 SGHNT and CDR2 YYREEE come from the germline V gene (reference sequence). The CDR3 has 12 residues. The V end was cut by 4 bases, the J end by 4 bases, with 5 bases between. The CDR3, as DNA: TGTGCCAGCAGCGAGGGTAATGAAAAACTGTTTTTT. Encoded protein: CASSEGNEKLFF.

J is TRBJ2-1 and V is TRBV20-1; 8 positions match TRBD2. The CDR3 is made up of 16 amino acids. The V gene end was trimmed by 3 bases and the J gene end by 3 bases; junction bases not matched to a gene: 10. Germline assignment: CDR1 DFQATT and CDR2 SNEGSKA (reference sequence). The DNA of the CDR3 is TGCAGTGCTAGTAGGCCACTAGCGGCTAACTACAATGAGCAGTTCTTC. Translation: CSASRPLAANYNEQFF.

The count of this clone is one. J is TRBJ2-7 and V is TRBV24-1, with 8 positions matching TRBD1. The ends lost 7 bases at V and 11 bases at J; junction bases unmatched: 12. This CDR3 contains 13 residues. CDR1 is KGHDR and CDR2 is SFDVKD in the germline V gene. The CDR3: CATSLLQGVLKYF. In DNA form, the CDR3 reads TGTGCCACCAGCTTATTACAGGGGGTGTTGAAGTACTTC.

V is TRBV5-6 and J is TRBJ2-7, with D tentatively TRBD1 (6 bases). The germline V and J ends were trimmed by 6 bases and 5 bases, with 18 bases remaining between them. CDR3 length: 14 amino acids. Germline CDR1 reads SGHDT; CDR2 reads YYEEEE. This CDR3 reads CASNRRGGGNEQYF. The CDR3 DNA sequence: TGTGCCAGCAACCGACGAGGTGGGGGCAACGAGCAGTACTTC.

V usage is TRBV4-1 and J usage is TRBJ1-3; D unresolved. This CDR3 spans 16 amino acids. V was trimmed by 0 bases and J by 2 bases, leaving 11 bases between them. Germline-derived CDR1 and CDR2 are MGHRA and YSYEKL. CDR3 coding DNA: TGCGCCAGCAGCCAAGATCCCCACGAGCCTGGAAACACCATATATTTT. Translated, it gives CASSQDPHEPGNTIYF.

V and J are TRBV9 and TRBJ1-2; D remains ambiguous. The V gene lost 3 bases and the J gene lost 8 bases, with 14 bases spanning the gap. Germline values: CDR1 SGDLS, CDR2 YYNGEE. This CDR3 region has 13 residues. CDR3 sequence: CASSENGPHGYTF. The CDR3, as DNA: TGTGCCAGCAGCGAAAATGGCCCCCACGGCTACACCTTC.

The genes are TRBV6-5 and TRBJ1-5, with D perhaps TRBD1 (5 bases). The CDR3 has 15 residues. CDR1 and CDR2 from the germline V gene are MNHEY and SVGAGI. The germline V and J ends were trimmed by 0 bases and 1 base, with 7 bases remaining between them. The CDR3 protein is CASSYSTGSNQPQHF. The CDR3 region has the DNA TGTGCCAGCAGTTACTCAACAGGAAGCAATCAGCCCCAGCATTTT.

This chain links TRBV30 with TRBJ1-5; 9 bases map to TRBD1. Germline CDR1 GTSNPN, CDR2 SVGIG (reference sequence). The V segment lost 4 bases and the J segment 5 bases; nucleotides outside the gene matches: 3. The CDR3 extends over 13 amino acids. In DNA, the CDR3 is TGTGCCTGGAAGGGACAGGGCGATCAGCCCCAGCATTTT. Translation gives CAWKGQGDQPQHF. The entire variable domain, with the rest obtained from reference TRBV30 and TRBJ1-5, is as follows: SQTIHQWPATLVQPVGSPLSLECTVEGTSNPNLYWYRQAAGRGLQLLFYSVGIGQISSEVPQNLSASRPQDRQFILSSKKLLLSDSGFYLCAWKGQGDQPQHFGDGTRLSIL.

The V call is TRBV7-6, the J call TRBJ1-1; maybe TRBD1 (5 bases). CDR3 length: 16 amino acids. The V and J ends lost 1 base and 0 bases respectively, with 12 bases between them. Germline CDR1 SGHVS, CDR2 FNYEAQ. The CDR3 nucleotides are TGTGCCAGCAGCTTAGGGGGCACGGGAGTGAACACTGAAGCTTTCTTT. Translation gives CASSLGGTGVNTEAFF.

V is TRBV10-3 and J is TRBJ2-5; TRBD2 matches 11 bases. CDR1 is ENHRY, CDR2 SYGVKD, per germline. The CDR3 is 13 amino acids. The V and J ends lost 7 bases and 3 bases, in that order; junction bases with no gene match: 1. CDR3 DNA: TGTGCCATCAATAGCGGGGGGGAAGAGACCCAGTACTTC. This sequence encodes CAINSGGEETQYF.

The chain has TRBV7-6 and TRBJ1-3; no definite D call. V was cut by 5 bases and J by 4 bases, with 12 bases left in between. This CDR3 spans 14 amino acids. Germline V gives CDR1 SGHVS, CDR2 FNYEAQ. CDR3 protein: CASSRREPGNTIYF. The CDR3 DNA is TGTGCCAGCAGCCGGCGGGAGCCCGGAAACACCATATATTTT.

As concerns this clone: This may arise from a read error, as a much more abundant clone is one base away. The chain links TRBV11-3 to TRBJ1-1; D gene uncertain. Germline V gene lookup returns CDR1 SGHNT and CDR2 YENEEA. V gave up 1 base and J gave up 0 bases, with 3 bases separating them. The length of the CDR3 is 13 residues. This chain's CDR3 is CASSLGMNTEAFF. The CDR3 nucleotides read TGTGCCAGCAGCTTAGGTATGAACACTGAAGCTTTCTTT. Combining the CDR3 with reference TRBV11-3 and TRBJ1-1 gives the whole variable domain EAGVVQSPRYKIIEKKQPVAFWCNPISGHNTLYWYLQNLGQGPELLIRYENEEAVDDSQLPKDRFSAERLKGVDSTLKIQPAELGDSAVYLCASSLGMNTEAFFGQGTRLTVV.

The table lists this clone with a few counts. The rearrangement uses TRBV10-2 and TRBJ1-3, with D perhaps matching TRBD1 (5 bases). V was clipped by 8 bases and J by 4 bases, with 12 bases between them. Germline lookup yields CDR1 WSHSY and CDR2 SAAADI. CDR3 length: 13 amino acids. The CDR3 DNA reads TGCGCCAGCGGTGCAGGGCTAGGAAACACCATATATTTT. This gives the protein CASGAGLGNTIYF.

This sequence joins TRBV25-1 and TRBJ2-5; D call uncertain. CDR1 and CDR2 (germline): MGHDK, SYGVNS. V was pared by 5 bases and J by 2 bases, with 3 bases between. The CDR3 length is 11 residues. CDR3 residues: CASSLQETQYF. In DNA, the CDR3 is TGTGCCAGCAGTCTTCAAGAGACCCAGTACTTC.

The J gene is TRBJ2-1, the V gene TRBV7-6, with 11 bases identical to TRBD2. This CDR3 is 16 amino acids long. V gave up 0 bases and J gave up 6 bases; unmatched junction bases: 4. Looked up from germline, CDR1 is SGHVS and CDR2 is FNYEAQ. The DNA for the CDR3 is TGTGCCAGCAGCTTAGCGGCTAGCGGGGGGATCAATGAGCAGTTCTTC. Translation: CASSLAASGGINEQFF.

The gene calls are TRBV7-8 and TRBJ2-7; 8 bases match TRBD2. This CDR3 has 15 amino acids. Trimming at V came to 5 bases and at J to 5 bases, leaving 11 bases not matched to a gene. Germline loops: CDR1 SGHVS, CDR2 FQNEAQ. The CDR3 protein is CASSPGLAWGNEQYF. CDR3 nucleotides: TGTGCCAGCAGCCCCGGACTAGCATGGGGAAACGAGCAGTACTTC.

The gene calls are TRBV7-9 and TRBJ2-5; 7 nucleotides align to TRBD1. This CDR3 region has 13 residues. V was pared by 5 bases and J by 5 bases, with 5 bases of the junction left unmatched. CDR1 and CDR2 (germline): SEHNR, FQNEAQ (reference sequence). The CDR3 sequence is CASSRRQGETQYF. In DNA, the CDR3 is TGTGCCAGCAGCAGAAGACAGGGTGAGACCCAGTACTTC.